This passage covers 10 T cell receptor beta chains from one sample sequenced in a study of blood T cell repertoires in COVID-19. Produced via immunoSEQ multiplex PCR; TCRdb's table is partial and in-frame only. This sample yields about 330,000 clones, of which roughly 84% are seen a single time; about 0.93% belongs to the top ten. The sequencing input was PBMCs or T cells enriched from blood (not recorded which). The receptors derive from a woman in her 30s who had recovered from COVID-19.

This chain uses TRBV6-1 with TRBJ2-1, with D perhaps TRBD2 (5 bases). Germline V gene data show CDR1 as MNHNS and CDR2 as SASEGT. With 6 bases removed from V and 8 bases from J, the gap between germline ends came to 17 bases. The CDR3 has 14 amino acids. The CDR3 spells CASRSGKDLYEQFF. The CDR3 bases are TGTGCCAGCAGGAGCGGAAAAGATTTGTATGAGCAGTTCTTC.

This chain uses TRBV4-1 with TRBJ1-5; D uncertain. The CDR3 runs 14 residues. Germline V CDR1 and CDR2: MGHRA, YSYEKL. With 0 bases removed from V and 6 bases from J, the gap between germline ends came to 9 bases. The CDR3 sequence: CASSQEDSGQPQHF. Written as DNA, the CDR3 is TGCGCCAGCAGCCAAGAAGATAGCGGTCAGCCCCAGCATTTT.

The V and J genes are TRBV11-2 and TRBJ2-7, with a tentative D call TRBD1 (5 bases). Germline V lookup: CDR1 SGHAT, CDR2 FQNNGV. The germline V and J ends were trimmed by 1 base and 6 bases, with 13 bases remaining between them. The CDR3 length is 14 residues. This CDR3 is CASSLGAGFFEQYF. The CDR3 bases are TGTGCCAGCAGCTTAGGGGCAGGGTTCTTCGAGCAGTACTTC. Variable domain in full (rest from reference TRBV11-2 and TRBJ2-7): EAGVAQSPRYKIIEKRQSVAFWCNPISGHATLYWYQQILGQGPKLLIQFQNNGVVDDSQLPKDRFSAERLKGVDSTLKIQPAKLEDSAVYLCASSLGAGFFEQYFGPGTRLTVT.

The V call is TRBV23-1, the J call TRBJ2-7, with D possibly being TRBD2 (5 bases). TRBV23-1 is classed as an ORF, of uncertain function. CDR3 length equals 16 residues. Trimming took off 6 bases at V and 4 bases at J, with 22 bases between the two ends. The CDR3 here is CASRPNRAVSGYEQYF. The CDR3 nucleotides read TGCGCCAGCAGGCCGAATAGAGCGGTTTCCGGGTACGAGCAGTACTTC.

This chain joins TRBV2 and TRBJ1-1, with a tentative D call TRBD1 (5 bases). Germline loops: CDR1 SNHLY, CDR2 FYNNEI. V was pared by 10 bases and J by 8 bases, with 17 bases between. The CDR3 is made up of 12 amino acids. This CDR3 is CATGGRKDEAFF. The CDR3 DNA is TGTGCCACCGGGGGACGGAAAGACGAAGCTTTCTTT.

The chain has TRBV5-8 and TRBJ2-5; D perhaps matches TRBD1 (6 bases). The CDR3 totals 17 residues. Germline CDR1 reads SGHTS; CDR2 reads YDEGEE. V was clipped by 3 bases and J by 5 bases, with 23 bases between them. The CDR3 is CASSSRSSPQGIETQYF. CDR3 nucleotides: TGTGCCAGCAGCTCCCGATCCTCGCCGCAGGGGATCGAGACCCAGTACTTC.

The DNA of the CDR3 is TGTGCCAGCAGTTTAAATACGGTGAACACTGAAGCTTTCTTT. Protein product: CASSLNTVNTEAFF. This chain uses TRBV28 with TRBJ1-1; D is unclear. The CDR3 contains 14 residues. Trimming cost V 2 bases and J 0 bases, with 7 bases left between them. In germline, CDR1 is MDHEN, CDR2 SYDVKM.

The chain combines TRBV9 with TRBJ2-3; 8 bases are a match to TRBD1. The CDR3 is 15 residues long. J gave up 1 base and V 4 bases, and 5 bases lay outside the gene matches. Germline V gene sequence: CDR1 SGDLS, CDR2 YYNGEE. The CDR3 reads CASSPTGGGTDTQYF. As DNA, the CDR3 is TGTGCCAGCAGCCCTACAGGGGGTGGCACAGATACGCAGTATTTT. Full variable domain (rest looked up from reference TRBV9 and TRBJ2-3): DSGVTQTPKHLITATGQRVTLRCSPRSGDLSVYWYQQSLDQGLQFLIQYYNGEERAKGNILERFSAQQFPDLHSELNLSSLELGDSALYFCASSPTGGGTDTQYFGPGTRLTVL.

The chain has TRBV19 and TRBJ2-3, with 12 bases that match TRBD2. The ends lost 4 bases at V and 2 bases at J; junction bases unmatched: 4. This CDR3 has 16 amino acids. CDR1 and CDR2 from the germline V gene are LNHDA and SQIVND (reference sequence). CDR3 loop: CASSRTSGGYTDTQYF. Written as DNA, the CDR3 is TGTGCCAGTAGTAGAACTAGCGGGGGGTACACAGATACGCAGTATTTT.

This clone has a count of ten or more. The chain recombines TRBV6-1 with TRBJ1-6, with 10 positions matching TRBD1. Germline values: CDR1 MNHNS, CDR2 SASEGT. This CDR3 contains 16 residues. Trimming at V came to 4 bases and at J to 6 bases, leaving 6 bases not matched to a gene. The CDR3 bases are TGTGCCAGCAGTGTGGTAGGGACAGGGGTTAATTCACCCCTCCACTTT. Amino acid sequence: CASSVVGTGVNSPLHF.